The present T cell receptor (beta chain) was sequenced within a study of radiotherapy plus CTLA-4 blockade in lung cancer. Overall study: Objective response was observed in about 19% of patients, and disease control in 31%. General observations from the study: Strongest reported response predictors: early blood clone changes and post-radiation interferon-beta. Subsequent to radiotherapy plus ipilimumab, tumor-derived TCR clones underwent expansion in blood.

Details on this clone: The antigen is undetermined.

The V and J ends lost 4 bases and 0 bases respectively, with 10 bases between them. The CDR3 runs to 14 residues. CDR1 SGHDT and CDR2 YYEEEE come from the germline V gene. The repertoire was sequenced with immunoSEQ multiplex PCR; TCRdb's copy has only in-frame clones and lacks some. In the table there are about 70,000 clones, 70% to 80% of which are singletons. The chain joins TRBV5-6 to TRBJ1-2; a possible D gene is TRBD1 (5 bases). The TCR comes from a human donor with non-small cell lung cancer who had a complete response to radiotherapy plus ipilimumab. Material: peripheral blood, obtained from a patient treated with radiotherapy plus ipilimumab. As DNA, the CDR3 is TGTGCCAGCAGCAGGGGCCTTTCTAACTATGGCTACACCTTC. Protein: CASSRGLSNYGYTF.